These 9 T cell receptor beta chains were all obtained from the same sample, sequenced in a study of OX40 agonist ivuxolimab in advanced cancers. TCRdb's table, derived via immunoSEQ multiplex PCR, lists solely in-frame clones and lacks some. The repertoire holds some 14,000 clones, with about 76% as singletons. The sequenced sample was CD4+ or CD8+ T cells sorted from blood, obtained in a trial of the OX40 agonist ivuxolimab. The receptors come from an adult with an advanced solid tumor such as melanoma, head and neck, liver or kidney cancer.

This chain joins TRBV6-5 and TRBJ1-2; D may be TRBD1 (5 bases). The CDR3 is made up of 11 amino acids. Germline CDR1 MNHEY, CDR2 SVGAGI. V lost 9 bases and J 7 bases, leaving 12 bases between the germline ends. For the CDR3, the DNA is TGTGCCAGTACAGAGGGGTCTGGCTACACCTTC. Translated, it gives CASTEGSGYTF.

The chain recombines TRBV6-5 with TRBJ1-3, with unresolved D. This CDR3 is built from 15 residues. The V end lost 0 bases, the J end lost 0 bases, and 6 bases lay between the germline ends. CDR1 is MNHEY and CDR2 is SVGAGI in the germline V gene. CDR3 bases: TGTGCCAGCAGTTACTCCGAGGACTCTGGAAACACCATATATTTT. Its protein is CASSYSEDSGNTIYF.

The chain carries TRBV11-2 and TRBJ2-2; D is unresolved. Germline CDR1 is SGHAT and CDR2 is FQNNGV. V lost 5 bases to trimming and J lost 7 bases, with 8 bases between them. The CDR3 length is 12 residues. The CDR3 reads CASSPFIGELFF. In DNA, the CDR3 is TGTGCCAGCAGCCCCTTTATCGGGGAGCTGTTTTTT.

The chain uses TRBV11-2 and TRBJ2-2; 8 nucleotides agree with TRBD2. This CDR3 spans 17 amino acids. CDR1 is SGHAT, CDR2 FQNNGV, per germline. V dropped 6 bases and J dropped 3; count of bases not matched to a gene: 12. CDR3 in DNA: TGTGCCAGCAGTCAAGGGGCCGGGGGGGCACACACCGGGGAGCTGTTTTTT. This translates into CASSQGAGGAHTGELFF.

This clone has a handful of counts. V usage is TRBV13 and J usage is TRBJ1-4; the D gene is possibly TRBD1 (6 bases). Germline lookup yields CDR1 PRHDT and CDR2 FYEKMQ (reference sequence). The CDR3 extends over 14 amino acids. The germline V and J ends were trimmed by 3 bases and 2 bases, with 7 bases remaining between them. CDR3 loop: CASSFRGTNEKLFF. CDR3 in DNA: TGTGCCAGCAGCTTCAGGGGCACTAATGAAAAACTGTTTTTT.

The chain uses TRBV16 and TRBJ1-2; TRBD1 matches at 8 bases. The CDR3 contains 15 residues. Germline trimming cut 3 bases from V and 4 bases from J; bases unmatched to any gene: 7. From germline, CDR1 is KGHSY and CDR2 FQNENV. Here the CDR3 DNA reads TGTGCCAGCAGCCACGCGGGACAGGAGTCCTATGGCTACACCTTC. Translation gives CASSHAGQESYGYTF. Using reference TRBV16 and TRBJ1-2 for the parts outside the CDR3, the full variable domain is GEEVAQTPKHLVRGEGQKAKLYCAPIKGHSYVFWYQQVLKNEFKFLISFQNENVFDETGMPKERFSAKCLPNSPCSLEIQATKLEDSAVYFCASSHAGQESYGYTFGSGTRLTVV.

J is TRBJ1-6 and V is TRBV5-1; TRBD1 might be the D (5 bases). The CDR3 contains 17 residues. Germline lookup yields CDR1 SGHRS and CDR2 YFSETQ. Trimming took off 0 bases at V and 7 bases at J, with 17 bases between the two ends. CDR3 amino acids: CASSLAGVSGRNSPLHF. CDR3 in DNA: TGCGCCAGCAGCTTGGCGGGGGTCAGCGGGCGGAATTCACCCCTCCACTTT.

CDR3 protein: CASSLGTNYGYTF. CDR3 sequence (DNA): TGTGCCAGCAGCCTCGGGACTAACTATGGCTACACCTTC. The chain links TRBV7-9 to TRBJ1-2, with D hard to call. V gave up 5 bases and J gave up 0 bases, with 7 bases separating them. Looked up from germline, CDR1 is SEHNR and CDR2 is FQNEAQ (reference sequence). This CDR3 spans 13 amino acids.

This chain links TRBV7-6 with TRBJ1-6; D unclear. Trimming stripped 1 base from V and 7 bases from J, with 8 bases between. This CDR3 region has 14 residues. Germline V gene data show CDR1 as SGHVS and CDR2 as FNYEAQ. Here the CDR3 reads CASSLGGSNSPLHF. CDR3 in DNA: TGTGCCAGCAGCTTAGGGGGTTCCAATTCACCCCTCCACTTT.